This T cell receptor beta chain was sequenced for a study of T cell changes during pregnancy in multiple sclerosis. Sequenced by immunoSEQ multiplex PCR; TCRdb stores in-frame clones only, minus some. Found here are around 35,000 clones, around nine tenths of them singletons; the top ten hold approximately 12%. Sequencing was performed on CD8+ T cells from peripheral blood mononuclear cells, taken before pregnancy. This TCR derives from a female donor with multiple sclerosis, enrolled in a pregnancy study.

In DNA form, the CDR3 reads TGCGCCAGCAGCCAAGGGACTAGCGCTTCCAATGAGCAGTTCTTC. This encodes CASSQGTSASNEQFF. The chain recombines TRBV4-1 with TRBJ2-1, with TRBD2 matching over 9 bases. Unmatched junction bases numbered 4, after V lost 1 base and J lost 6 bases. Germline V CDR1 and CDR2: MGHRA, YSYEKL. There are 15 residues in the CDR3.